The following is a TCR beta chain sequence with its context. Researchers ran the PCR with 60 Vbeta and 13 Jbeta primers. Profiling relied on immunoSEQ multiplex PCR, and the TCRdb table lists in-frame clones only, not all of them. The repertoire holds more than 150,000 clones, with approximately 82% as singletons. This sample stems from a study of cytomegalovirus exposure and HLA in healthy donors. Trimming took 0 bases from V and 2 from J, leaving 14 bases between them. This CDR3 spans 17 amino acids. CDR1 is MGHRA, CDR2 YSYEKL, per germline. The clonotype originates from a woman aged 18-29 years in good health and CMV-seropositive. The sequencing sample was made of PBMCs. The chain employs TRBV4-1 and TRBJ2-4, with D possibly TRBD1 on 5 matching bases. The CDR3 DNA follows: TGCGCCAGCAGCCAAGAAGGGGTGGCTGGGACCAAAAACATTCAGTACTTC. Protein product: CASSQEGVAGTKNIQYF.